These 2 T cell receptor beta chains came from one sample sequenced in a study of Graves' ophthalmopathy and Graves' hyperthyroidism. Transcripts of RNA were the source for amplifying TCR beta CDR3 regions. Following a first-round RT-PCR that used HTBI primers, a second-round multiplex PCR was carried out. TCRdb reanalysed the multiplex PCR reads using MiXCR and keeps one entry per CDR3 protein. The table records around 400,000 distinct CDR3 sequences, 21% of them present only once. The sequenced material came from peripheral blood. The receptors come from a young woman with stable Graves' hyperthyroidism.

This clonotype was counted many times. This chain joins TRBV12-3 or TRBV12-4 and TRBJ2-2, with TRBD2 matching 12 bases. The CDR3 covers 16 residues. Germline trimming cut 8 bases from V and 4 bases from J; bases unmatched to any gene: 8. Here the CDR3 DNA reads TGTGCCAGCCGGGCTAGCGGGAGGGCCATCACCGGGGAGCTGTTTTTT. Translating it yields CASRASGRAITGELFF.

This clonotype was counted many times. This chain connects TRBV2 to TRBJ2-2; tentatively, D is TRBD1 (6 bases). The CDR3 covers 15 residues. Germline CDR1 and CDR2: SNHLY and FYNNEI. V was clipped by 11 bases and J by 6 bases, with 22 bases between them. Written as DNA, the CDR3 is TGTGCCTCCTCGGGTACAGGGAAGAGGGCCGGGGAGCTGTTTTTT. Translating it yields CASSGTGKRAGELFF.